This entry lists 7 T cell receptor beta chains sequenced from one sample in a study of cytomegalovirus exposure and HLA in healthy donors. 60 Vbeta and 13 Jbeta primers were used in PCR. Assay: immunoSEQ multiplex PCR; the TCRdb copy retains only in-frame clones and omits some. The sample has approximately 72,000 clones, about four fifths seen once. The specimen sequenced was PBMCs. These receptors originate from a male donor in good health and CMV-seropositive.

The rearrangement joins TRBV29-1 to TRBJ2-7; D gene unclear. V gave up 7 bases and J gave up 1 base, with 8 bases separating them. Per the germline V gene, CDR1 is SQVTM and CDR2 is ANQGSEA. There are 11 residues in the CDR3. The CDR3 DNA is TGCAGCGGAAGAGTATCCTACGAGCAGTACTTC. Protein: CSGRVSYEQYF.

This clone was seen a few times. The CDR3 region has the DNA TGTGCCAGCAGCAGTGGTGCAGGGCTCAATCAGCCCCAGCATTTT. It codes for CASSSGAGLNQPQHF. V and J are TRBV5-4 and TRBJ1-5, with a possible D match to TRBD1 (5 bases). The V end was cut by 4 bases, the J end by 3 bases, with 14 bases between. CDR1 is SGHNT and CDR2 is YYREEE in the germline V gene (reference sequence). The CDR3 is made up of 15 amino acids. The full variable domain, its missing parts supplied by reference TRBV5-4 and TRBJ1-5, is ETGVTQSPTHLIKTRGQQVTLRCSSQSGHNTVSWYQQALGQGPQFIFQYYREEENGRGNFPPRFSGLQFPNYSSELNVNALELDDSALYLCASSSGAGLNQPQHFGDGTRLSIL.

This sequence joins TRBV27 and TRBJ2-5; 10 bases line up with TRBD2. Trimming cost V 6 bases and J 2 bases; bases outside gene matches: 6. The CDR3 extends over 15 amino acids. The germline V gene has CDR1 MNHEY and CDR2 SMNVEV (reference sequence). The CDR3 region has the DNA TGTGCCAGCAGCCCCCGGACTAGCGGACAAGAGACCCAGTACTTC. This encodes CASSPRTSGQETQYF.

This clone occurred many times. The V and J genes are TRBV29-1 and TRBJ1-4; D might be TRBD1 (6 bases). The CDR3 sequence is 14 residues long. Germline V gene sequence: CDR1 SQVTM, CDR2 ANQGSEA. The V and J ends lost 5 bases and 6 bases respectively, with 16 bases between them. The CDR3 sequence is CSVMWVGGDEKLFF. CDR3 DNA: TGCAGCGTTATGTGGGTAGGGGGTGATGAAAAACTGTTTTTT.

The CDR3 nucleotides are TGTGCCACCAGCAGAGATCGGGTAGCGGGTTACAATGAGCAGTTCTTC. Encoded protein: CATSRDRVAGYNEQFF. The V gene is TRBV15, the J gene TRBJ2-1; 7 bases are a match to TRBD2. CDR1 is LNHNV and CDR2 is YYDKDF in the germline V gene (reference sequence). With V trimmed by 0 bases and J by 4 bases, 6 bases remained unmatched. This CDR3 comprises 16 residues.

This sequence joins TRBV10-3 and TRBJ1-1; 8 bases align to TRBD1. The junction had 7 bases not matched to a gene; V was cut back by 6 bases and J by 4 bases. CDR1 is ENHRY and CDR2 is SYGVKD in the germline V gene. The CDR3 spans 14 residues. The CDR3 loop is CAISPAQGVTEAFF. CDR3 bases: TGTGCCATCAGCCCCGCACAGGGGGTCACTGAAGCTTTCTTT.

This chain links TRBV7-2 with TRBJ1-5; no reliable D call. The CDR3 extends over 12 amino acids. The germline V gene encodes CDR1 SGHTA and CDR2 FQGNSA. Deletions cut 5 bases from V and 3 bases from J, with 5 bases between. The CDR3 nucleotides are TGTGCCAGCAGCCGAGACAATCAGCCCCAGCATTTT. This translates into CASSRDNQPQHF.